This T cell receptor (beta chain) stems from a study of siplizumab effects on memory and regulatory T cells. Study-level points and caveats: Versus approximately 27% in controls, the mappable alloreactive CD4+ clones averaged approximately 64% Treg-derived with siplizumab. Confirmation was lacking for the suppressive function of proliferating Tregs derived from siplizumab cultures.

Germline trimming cut 1 base from V and 0 bases from J; bases unmatched to any gene: 2. The CDR3 covers 15 residues. Germline V gives CDR1 LNHDA, CDR2 SQIVND (reference sequence). Data came from immunoSEQ multiplex PCR; TCRdb stores just in-frame clones and leaves some out. The sample has tens of thousands of clones, less than 90% seen once; the top ten hold 0.35%. Remarks on this clone: Its antigen is currently unknown.

The sequencing input was naive CD8+ T cells sorted from blood. The chain combines TRBV19 with TRBJ2-7; 8 nucleotides align to TRBD1. This TCR was sampled from a human donor in good health. The DNA of the CDR3 is TGTGCCAGTAGTATAGGGACAGGGCCCTCCTACGAGCAGTACTTC. It yields the protein CASSIGTGPSYEQYF.